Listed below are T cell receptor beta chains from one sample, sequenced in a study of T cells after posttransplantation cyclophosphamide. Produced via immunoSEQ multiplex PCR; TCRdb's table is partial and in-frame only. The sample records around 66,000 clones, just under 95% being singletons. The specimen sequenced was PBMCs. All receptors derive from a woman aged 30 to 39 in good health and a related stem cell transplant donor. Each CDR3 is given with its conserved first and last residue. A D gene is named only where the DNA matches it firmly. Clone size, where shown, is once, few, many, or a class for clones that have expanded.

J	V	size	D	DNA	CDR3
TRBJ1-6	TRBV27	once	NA	TGTGCCAGCAGTTTAGAGAGAAGTTCACCCCTCCACTTT	CASSLERSSPLHF
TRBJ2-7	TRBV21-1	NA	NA	TGTGCCAGTATAAGTAGCTCCGATCGCCTCTTCTTAGACTTATGGGGCTACGAGCAGTACTTC	CASISSSDRLFLDLWGYEQYF
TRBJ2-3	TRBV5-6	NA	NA	TGTGCCAGCAGCCAGCCGGGACTCCCGGCGGTGCCAGATACGCAGTATTTT	CASSQPGLPAVPDTQYF
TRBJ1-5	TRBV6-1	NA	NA	TGTGCCAGCAGTCCGGATTTCAATCAGCCCCAGCATTTT	CASSPDFNQPQHF
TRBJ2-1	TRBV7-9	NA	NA	TGTGCCAGCAGCTTACGGGCTGTCTTC	CASSLRAVF
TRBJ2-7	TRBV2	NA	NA	TGTGCCAGCAGTGAAGCGCTTTGGTACGAGCAGTACTTC	CASSEALWYEQYF
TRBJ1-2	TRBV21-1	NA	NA	TGTGCCAGCAGCGCTTCCGGGACAGGGAATGGCTACACCTTC	CASSASGTGNGYTF
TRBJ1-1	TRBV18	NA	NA	TGTGCCAGCTCAGACCAGGGATTTGTAAACACTGAAGCTTTCTTT	CASSDQGFVNTEAFF
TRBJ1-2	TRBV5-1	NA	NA	TGCGCCAGCAGCTTGGCAGAGGGGACGGAACTAAGGCCCTATGGCTACACCTTC	CASSLAEGTELRPYGYTF
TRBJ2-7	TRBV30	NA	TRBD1	TGTGCCTGGAGTGCCGGGACAGGGGGCTACGAGCAGTACTTC	CAWSAGTGGYEQYF
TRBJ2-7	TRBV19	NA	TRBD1	TGTGCCAGTAGTATCCGATTCGGGACAGGGTCCTACGAGCAGTACTTC	CASSIRFGTGSYEQYF